Below, 31 T cell receptor beta chains from the same sample are listed, as sequenced in a study of T cells in Graves' hyperthyroidism and ophthalmopathy. RNA transcripts gave rise to amplified TCR beta CDR3 regions. Carried out on the TCR CDR3, a first-round RT-PCR used the HTBI primer set. TCRdb called the multiplex PCR reads again in MiXCR, with one record for every CDR3 protein. The table includes fewer than 550,000 distinct CDR3 sequences, around 16% detected once. The source material was blood. These receptors were collected from a woman aged 18-29 years with Graves' hyperthyroidism.

This clonotype was observed at least ten times. The rearrangement uses TRBV20-1 and TRBJ2-4; 9 positions agree with TRBD1. The CDR3 has 15 residues. The junction had 9 bases not matched to a gene; V was cut back by 6 bases and J by 3 bases. Germline-derived CDR1 and CDR2 are DFQATT and SNEGSKA (reference sequence). The DNA for the CDR3 is TGCAGTGCCCTACAGGGGGCGTCCGTCAAAAACATTCAGTACTTC. Its protein product is CSALQGASVKNIQYF.

This clonotype was observed at least ten times. The chain joins TRBV28 to TRBJ1-5; no definite D call. Germline V CDR1 and CDR2: MDHEN, SYDVKM. The CDR3 is 12 residues long. The V gene lost 6 bases and the J gene lost 4 bases, with 7 bases spanning the gap. Here the CDR3 DNA reads TGTGCCAGCAGACTAGAAAATCAGCCCCAGCATTTT. It encodes CASRLENQPQHF.

This chain links TRBV7-2 with TRBJ2-7; D may be TRBD1 (5 bases). The CDR3 consists of 13 residues. Germline-derived CDR1 and CDR2 are SGHTA and FQGNSA. V dropped 4 bases and J dropped 1 base, with 8 bases sitting between them. The CDR3 loop is CASSSDKSYEQYF. The CDR3, as DNA: TGTGCCAGCAGCTCGGACAAATCCTACGAGCAGTACTTC.

This clonotype was detected ten times or more. This chain links TRBV3-1 with TRBJ2-7, with D hard to call. In germline, CDR1 is LGHDT, CDR2 YNNKEL (reference sequence). The CDR3 extends over 14 amino acids. Trimming removed 0 bases at V and 4 bases at J, with 10 bases between. CDR3 bases: TGTGCCAGCAGCCAAGATTTGGGTCTTTACGAGCAGTACTTC. This sequence encodes CASSQDLGLYEQYF.

This clonotype was detected a few times. This CDR3 is CASSEDDIYNEQFF. DNA of the CDR3: TGTGCCAGCAGTGAAGATGACATTTACAATGAGCAGTTCTTC. This rearrangement joins TRBV6-1 to TRBJ2-1; D is undetermined. V gave up 1 base and J gave up 4 bases, with 8 bases separating them. This CDR3 is 14 amino acids long. The germline V gene has CDR1 MNHNS and CDR2 SASEGT.

In this sample, this clonotype turned up many times. The chain uses TRBV28 and TRBJ2-7; D possibly corresponds to TRBD2 (6 bases). Germline loops: CDR1 MDHEN, CDR2 SYDVKM. The V gene lost 5 bases and the J gene lost 7 bases, with 21 bases spanning the gap. The CDR3 totals 15 residues. CDR3 bases: TGTGCCAGCAGTCTGCAGGGCAGGCGGGGCGGGGAGCAGTACTTC. This codes for CASSLQGRRGGEQYF.

This clonotype has a count of ten or more. This chain connects TRBV12-5 to TRBJ2-1, with D maybe TRBD2 (9 bases). The V gene lost 4 bases and the J gene lost 0 bases, with 28 bases spanning the gap. The CDR3 contains 21 residues. Looked up from germline, CDR1 is LGHNT and CDR2 is FRNRAP. CDR3 sequence: CASGSDRVGLAGMSSYNEQFF. The CDR3 DNA reads TGTGCTAGTGGTTCGGACAGGGTGGGGCTAGCGGGAATGAGCTCCTACAATGAGCAGTTCTTC.

Concerning this clonotype: This may stem from a read error, because a much larger clone lies one nucleotide away. The chain links TRBV10-3 to TRBJ1-5; TRBD1 aligns across 7 bases. The germline V gene encodes CDR1 ENHRY and CDR2 SYGVKD. This CDR3 has 15 residues. Trimming took 4 bases from V and 0 from J; bases not matched to a gene: 3. CDR3 DNA: TGTGCCATCAGTGGGGACAGCGATAGCAATCAGCCCCAGCATTTT. Amino acids: CAISGDSDSNQPQHF.

This clonotype has ten or more counts. The chain combines TRBV12-3 or TRBV12-4 with TRBJ2-1; D possibly matches TRBD1 or TRBD2 (12 bases each). Trimming stripped 7 bases from V and 7 bases from J, with 29 bases between. CDR3 size: 18 residues. CDR3 sequence: CASTLAGGTGGKVNEQFF. The DNA of the CDR3 is TGTGCCAGCACCCTAGCGGGAGGGACAGGGGGCAAAGTGAATGAGCAGTTCTTC.

In its sample, this clonotype was seen many times. This rearrangement joins TRBV11-2 to TRBJ1-2, with D perhaps TRBD1 (5 bases). The length of the CDR3 is 11 residues. Germline loops: CDR1 SGHAT, CDR2 FQNNGV. Trimming shortened V by 2 bases and J by 14 bases, and 12 bases separated the two germline ends. Here the CDR3 DNA reads TGTGCCAGCAGCTTATCCGGGGCCGTTACCTTC. This encodes CASSLSGAVTF.

This clonotype was detected ten times or more. The genes are TRBV2 and TRBJ1-1, with D uncertain. V was trimmed by 6 bases and J by 11 bases, leaving 16 bases between them. CDR1 and CDR2 from the germline V gene are SNHLY and FYNNEI. The CDR3 loop spans 12 amino acids. CDR3 nucleotide sequence: TGTGCCAGCAGGGAGGCCCCTGGAGCCGCTTTCTTT. Translating it yields CASREAPGAAFF.

The rearrangement uses TRBV20-1 and TRBJ1-4; D is unclear. The germline gives CDR1 DFQATT, CDR2 SNEGSKA (reference sequence). The CDR3 contains 13 residues. V shed 6 bases and J shed 6 bases, with 14 bases lying between them. CDR3 DNA: TGCAGTGCCGTGGGTCAGACCCATGAAAAACTGTTTTTT. This translates into CSAVGQTHEKLFF.

This clonotype has at least ten counts. A junction end diverges from the germline sequence, so it may reflect a read error. The rearrangement uses TRBV2 and TRBJ1-2; tentative D call: TRBD1 (5 bases). This CDR3 contains 14 residues. Germline CDR1 and CDR2: SNHLY and FYNNEI. The CDR3 DNA sequence: TGTGCCAGCAGCGAAGACAGACTCCGCTATGGCTACACCTTC. The encoded protein is CASSEDRLRYGYTF.

This clonotype has at least ten counts. The V gene is TRBV3-1, the J gene TRBJ2-7; D unresolved. This CDR3 region has 15 residues. Germline CDR1 is LGHDT and CDR2 is YNNKEL (reference sequence). Trimming removed 4 bases from V and 2 bases from J, with 15 bases in between. The CDR3 is CASSRDTVPPYEQYF. CDR3 bases: TGTGCCAGCAGCCGTGACACCGTGCCCCCCTACGAGCAGTACTTC.

This clonotype was observed a few times. This rearrangement joins TRBV4-1 to TRBJ2-7; TRBD2 aligns across 7 bases. CDR1 is MGHRA and CDR2 is YSYEKL in the germline V gene. The CDR3 contains 15 residues. V was pared by 2 bases and J by 3 bases, with 7 bases of the junction left unmatched. The CDR3 sequence: CASSQWEGLRYEQYF. The CDR3 nucleotides read TGCGCCAGCAGCCAATGGGAGGGTCTCCGCTACGAGCAGTACTTC.

This clonotype was recorded at least ten times. The rearrangement uses TRBV28 and TRBJ1-1, with D uncertain. The CDR3 runs to 15 residues. Germline V gives CDR1 MDHEN, CDR2 SYDVKM. V was pared by 2 bases and J by 0 bases, with 10 bases between. This chain's CDR3 is CASSLPADLNTEAFF. In DNA, the CDR3 is TGTGCCAGCAGTTTACCGGCAGACTTGAACACTGAAGCTTTCTTT.

This clonotype was seen ten or more times. V gene TRBV20-1 combines with J gene TRBJ2-3; 10 positions agree with TRBD2. Per germline, CDR1 DFQATT and CDR2 SNEGSKA (reference sequence). The CDR3 runs 14 residues. The junction had 6 bases not matched to a gene; V was cut back by 3 bases and J by 6 bases. This CDR3 reads CSARWLAGADTQYF. The CDR3 region has the DNA TGCAGTGCTAGGTGGCTAGCGGGAGCCGATACGCAGTATTTT.

This clonotype was observed many times. The chain carries TRBV3-1 and TRBJ2-5, with TRBD2 matching 15 bases. Trimming removed 6 bases from V and 4 bases from J; junction bases left unmatched: 3. Germline CDR1 LGHDT, CDR2 YNNKEL (reference sequence). The CDR3 has 15 residues. The CDR3 here is CASSPGLAGGETQYF. The CDR3 DNA sequence: TGTGCCAGCAGTCCGGGACTAGCGGGAGGAGAGACCCAGTACTTC.

J is TRBJ1-5 and V is TRBV5-6; D is possibly TRBD1 (6 bases). CDR1 SGHDT and CDR2 YYEEEE come from the germline V gene. Trimming shortened V by 1 base and J by 4 bases, and 24 bases separated the two germline ends. This CDR3 has 19 amino acids. DNA for the CDR3: TGTGCCAGCAGCTTGACCGCCGCCGGCAGGGGCCAGGGGAATCAGCCCCAGCATTTT. Translating it yields CASSLTAAGRGQGNQPQHF.

This sequence joins TRBV25-1 and TRBJ2-1; D ambiguous. Trimming took 4 bases from V and 6 from J, leaving 7 bases between them. Per germline, CDR1 MGHDK and CDR2 SYGVNS. This CDR3 spans 12 amino acids. CDR3 nucleotides: TGTGCCAGCAGTGGGGGTCCCAATGAGCAGTTCTTC. Translating gives CASSGGPNEQFF.

There are many counts of this clonotype. This chain links TRBV11-3 with TRBJ2-2; the D gene is possibly TRBD2 (6 bases). Germline lookup yields CDR1 SGHNT and CDR2 YENEEA. The CDR3 runs to 18 residues. The V gene lost 0 bases and the J gene lost 1 base, with 15 bases spanning the gap. The CDR3 region has the DNA TGTGCCAGCAGCTTAGATAGTGGAACTAGCCTGAACACCGGGGAGCTGTTTTTT. It codes for CASSLDSGTSLNTGELFF.

This clonotype was picked up one time. The chain links TRBV6-1 to TRBJ1-2, with a weak D call TRBD1 (6 bases). V was shortened by 6 bases and J by 7 bases, with 21 bases between the two germline ends. There are 15 residues in the CDR3. Germline values: CDR1 MNHNS, CDR2 SASEGT. The CDR3 loop is CASRAIQGSVSGYTF. The CDR3 nucleotides read TGTGCCAGCAGAGCAATACAGGGAAGCGTCAGTGGCTACACCTTC.

This clonotype was picked up many times. This chain joins TRBV27 and TRBJ2-7, with TRBD2 identical over 8 bases. CDR3 length equals 14 residues. CDR1 is MNHEY and CDR2 is SMNVEV in the germline V gene (reference sequence). V lost 6 bases to trimming and J lost 4 bases; unmatched junction nucleotides: 8. The CDR3: CASSLSGMKYEQYF. The DNA for the CDR3 is TGTGCCAGCAGCCTTAGCGGGATGAAATACGAGCAGTACTTC.

The CDR3 nucleotides are TGTGCCAGCAGCTTAGCGGGCAGACAAGGACAAGAGACCCAGTACTTC. Translation: CASSLAGRQGQETQYF. The J gene is TRBJ2-5, the V gene TRBV7-8; D remains unclear. Germline values: CDR1 SGHVS, CDR2 FQNEAQ. The CDR3 sequence is 16 residues long. V lost 0 bases, J lost 2 bases, and 13 bases lay in between.

The rearrangement joins TRBV6-1 to TRBJ1-5, with TRBD1 matching over 10 bases. This CDR3 spans 15 amino acids. V lost 6 bases and J lost 6; bases outside the gene matches: 8. The germline CDR1 and CDR2 sequences are MNHNS and SASEGT. For the CDR3, the DNA is TGTGCCAGCAGGACCGGGACAGGGGAAAGTCAGCCCCAGCATTTT. Residues: CASRTGTGESQPQHF.

In this sample, this clonotype turned up many times. V and J are TRBV3-1 and TRBJ2-3; maybe TRBD2 (6 bases). CDR1 is LGHDT, CDR2 YNNKEL, per germline (reference sequence). CDR3 length: 14 residues. The V and J ends lost 4 bases and 1 base respectively, with 9 bases between them. The CDR3 DNA reads TGTGCCAGCAGCCCGGGACTTGGCACAGATACGCAGTATTTT. Its protein product is CASSPGLGTDTQYF.

This clonotype was observed at least ten times. V usage is TRBV6-1 and J usage is TRBJ2-7; no definite D call. Germline CDR1 MNHNS, CDR2 SASEGT. The CDR3 spans 13 residues. The V end was cut by 3 bases, the J end by 7 bases, with 13 bases between. For the CDR3, the DNA is TGTGCCAGCAGTGAGATTGGGCAGATAGAGCAGTACTTC. Translation gives CASSEIGQIEQYF.

This clonotype was found many times. This chain uses TRBV27 with TRBJ2-1, with 7 positions matching TRBD2. The ends lost 3 bases at V and 3 bases at J; junction bases unmatched: 5. The germline CDR1 and CDR2 sequences are MNHEY and SMNVEV (reference sequence). CDR3 length: 15 residues. CDR3 protein: CASSFGREGYNEQFF. In nucleotides, the CDR3 is TGTGCCAGCAGTTTTGGCAGGGAGGGCTACAATGAGCAGTTCTTC.

The sample holds many counts of this clonotype. This rearrangement joins TRBV19 to TRBJ2-2; TRBD2 agrees at 8 bases. From germline, CDR1 is LNHDA and CDR2 SQIVND (reference sequence). The CDR3 covers 16 residues. V shed 8 bases, J shed 2 bases, and the junction held 10 bases outside the gene matches. CDR3 DNA sequence: TGTGCCAGTTCCAAACATAGCGGGGCAAACACCGGGGAGCTGTTTTTT. This sequence encodes CASSKHSGANTGELFF.

The chain joins TRBV6-5 to TRBJ2-7, with 10 nucleotides matching TRBD1. Germline V gene data show CDR1 as MNHEY and CDR2 as SVGAGI. V shed 0 bases and J 2 bases; nucleotides not matched to a gene: 4. CDR3 length: 16 amino acids. The CDR3 loop is CASSYSTGTGAYEQYF. Written as DNA, the CDR3 is TGTGCCAGCAGTTACTCGACCGGGACAGGGGCCTACGAGCAGTACTTC.

The table lists this clonotype with a few counts. This sequence joins TRBV19 and TRBJ2-4; D ambiguous. Germline V lookup: CDR1 LNHDA, CDR2 SQIVND (reference sequence). The CDR3 consists of 16 residues. Trimming pared 1 base from V and 5 bases from J, leaving 15 bases between. Here the CDR3 reads CASSIGLREWENIQYF. For the CDR3, the DNA is TGTGCCAGTAGTATAGGTCTTAGGGAATGGGAAAACATTCAGTACTTC.